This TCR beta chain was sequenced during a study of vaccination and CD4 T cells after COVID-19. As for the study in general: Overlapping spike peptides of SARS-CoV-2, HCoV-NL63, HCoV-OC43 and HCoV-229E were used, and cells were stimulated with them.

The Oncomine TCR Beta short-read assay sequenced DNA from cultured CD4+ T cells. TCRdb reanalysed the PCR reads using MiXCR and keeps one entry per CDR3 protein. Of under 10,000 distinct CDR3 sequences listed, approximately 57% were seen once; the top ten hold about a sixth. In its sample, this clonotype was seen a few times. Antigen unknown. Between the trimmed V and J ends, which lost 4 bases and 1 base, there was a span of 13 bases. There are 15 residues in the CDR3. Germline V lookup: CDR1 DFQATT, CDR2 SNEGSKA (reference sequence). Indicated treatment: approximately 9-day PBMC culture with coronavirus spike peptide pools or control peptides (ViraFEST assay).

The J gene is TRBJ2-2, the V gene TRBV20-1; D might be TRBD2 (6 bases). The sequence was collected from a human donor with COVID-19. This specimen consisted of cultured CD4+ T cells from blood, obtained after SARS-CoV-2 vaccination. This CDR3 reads CSAIPGAGNTGELFF. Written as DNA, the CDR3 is TGCAGTGCTATCCCCGGAGCGGGGAACACCGGGGAGCTGTTTTTT.